The present entry profiles one TCR beta chain with its context. Produced via immunoSEQ multiplex PCR; TCRdb's table is partial and in-frame only. The table has around 72,000 clones, about 76% seen once. The sample originates from a study of glioma-infiltrating T cells after dendritic cell vaccination. CDR1 and CDR2 (germline): SGHRS, YFSETQ. The CDR3 length is 14 residues. This chain connects TRBV5-1 to TRBJ2-5, with 7 nucleotides matching TRBD1. The J call may be in error: the DNA end matches TRBJ2-7 better. Source: blood, taken before dendritic cell vaccination. The receptor comes from a human donor with glioblastoma. CDR3 loop: CASSLRQGTYEQYF. DNA for the CDR3: TGCGCCAGCAGCCTACGACAGGGTACCTACGAGCAGTACTTC.